This passage covers 13 T cell receptor beta chains from one sample sequenced in a study of OX40 agonist ivuxolimab in advanced cancers. The method was immunoSEQ multiplex PCR; TCRdb's version includes in-frame clones alone and lacks a portion of them. Recorded for this sample: roughly 80 clones. The sample was acquired in a trial of the OX40 agonist ivuxolimab. The source of these receptors is an adult with an advanced solid tumor such as melanoma, head and neck, liver or kidney cancer.

The chain has TRBV28 and TRBJ2-2, with TRBD2 matching over 14 bases. The CDR3 sequence is 17 residues long. Germline V CDR1 and CDR2: MDHEN, SYDVKM. J lost 6 bases, V lost 7 bases, and 10 bases had no gene match. The CDR3 loop is CASNLGTSGSGAGELFF. CDR3 coding DNA: TGTGCCAGCAACCTGGGGACTAGCGGGAGCGGGGCCGGGGAGCTGTTTTTT.

The genes are TRBV11-3 and TRBJ1-1, with TRBD1 matching over 7 bases. Germline CDR1 reads SGHNT; CDR2 reads YENEEA. V lost 2 bases and J lost 6; bases outside the gene matches: 9. The CDR3 is made up of 15 amino acids. The CDR3 nucleotides are TGTGCCAGCAGCTTAACTCGACAGGGAGTGTCTGAAGCTTTCTTT. Amino acids: CASSLTRQGVSEAFF.

The chain joins TRBV1 to TRBJ1-5; the tabulated D call, TRBD1, remains unverified against the DNA. TRBV1 is a listed pseudogene. The length of the CDR3 is 14 residues. CDR3 coding DNA: TGCGCCAGCAGTCTAACAGGGGCCAATCAGCCCCAGCATTTT. It is translated as CASSLTGANQPQHF.

The chain employs TRBV6-8 and TRBJ1-5; 8 nucleotides match TRBD1. This CDR3 region has 15 residues. The V gene end was trimmed by 6 bases and the J gene end by 5 bases; junction bases not matched to a gene: 9. CDR1 MNHGY and CDR2 SAAAGT come from the germline V gene. As DNA, the CDR3 is TGTGCCAGCAGCCCCGGACAGGGCGGGGATCAGCCCCAGCATTTT. This sequence encodes CASSPGQGGDQPQHF.

This rearrangement joins TRBV5-1 to TRBJ1-3; no clear D. Trimming stripped 5 bases from V and 0 bases from J, with 9 bases between. Looked up from germline, CDR1 is SGHRS and CDR2 is YFSETQ. The CDR3 runs 14 residues. This CDR3 reads CASSTGSSGNTIYF. In DNA form, the CDR3 reads TGCGCCAGCAGTACGGGGAGCTCTGGAAACACCATATATTTT.

The chain recombines TRBV23-1 with TRBJ1-5, with TRBD1 as a possible D gene (6 bases). TRBV23-1 is an ORF, and what it does is uncertain. V shed 11 bases and J shed 3 bases, with 17 bases lying between them. The CDR3 length is 14 residues. The CDR3 here is CARAGGDNNQPQHF. The DNA for the CDR3 is TGCGCCCGCGCGGGGGGCGATAACAATCAGCCCCAGCATTTT.

This clone is classed as hyperexpanded. The chain links TRBV6-8 to TRBJ1-1, with 7 bases matching TRBD1. This CDR3 comprises 13 residues. V shed 7 bases, J shed 4 bases, and the junction held 6 bases outside the gene matches. Germline CDR1 is MNHGY and CDR2 is SAAAGT. CDR3 bases: TGTGCCAGCAACCGACAGGGTAGCACTGAAGCTTTCTTT. This sequence encodes CASNRQGSTEAFF.

In its sample, this clone is hyperexpanded. CDR3 amino acids: CASRAGSSYNEQFF. CDR3 coding DNA: TGTGCCAGTCGCGCTGGGAGCTCCTACAATGAGCAGTTCTTC. The chain links TRBV12-2 to TRBJ2-1; TRBD2 is the table's D call and was not checked against the DNA. TRBV12-2 is a known pseudogene. This CDR3 comprises 14 residues.

The V and J genes are TRBV14 and TRBJ1-1; D is perhaps TRBD1 (6 bases). Germline V lookup: CDR1 SGHDN, CDR2 FVKESK. V was shortened by 1 base and J by 11 bases, with 14 bases between the two germline ends. This CDR3 comprises 13 residues. CDR3 amino acids: CASSQVFGTSAFF. The CDR3 nucleotides are TGTGCCAGCAGCCAAGTGTTTGGGACATCCGCTTTCTTT.

The rearrangement uses TRBV30 and TRBJ1-2; 8 bases align to TRBD1. V was clipped by 5 bases and J by 4 bases; unmatched bases: 3. This CDR3 spans 12 amino acids. Germline V gene lookup returns CDR1 GTSNPN and CDR2 SVGIG (reference sequence). This CDR3 reads CAWWDRIYGYTF. The CDR3 DNA sequence: TGTGCCTGGTGGGACAGGATCTATGGCTACACCTTC.

This chain joins TRBV15 and TRBJ2-1, with D perhaps TRBD2 (5 bases). V shed 5 bases and J shed 0 bases, with 11 bases lying between them. Germline CDR1 reads LNHNV; CDR2 reads YYDKDF (reference sequence). The CDR3 runs 15 residues. The CDR3 protein is CATSLQRSSYNEQFF. The CDR3, as DNA: TGTGCCACCAGCCTTCAGCGGAGCTCCTACAATGAGCAGTTCTTC.

This CDR3 is CASSLRGLAGDGTGELFF. The CDR3 region has the DNA TGTGCCAGCTCACTACGAGGACTAGCGGGAGACGGGACCGGGGAGCTGTTTTTT. The chain joins TRBV18 to TRBJ2-2; 13 positions agree with TRBD2. The CDR3 contains 18 residues. The V and J ends lost 4 bases and 5 bases, in that order; junction bases with no gene match: 10. Germline CDR1 and CDR2: KGHSH and LQKENI.

This clone was counted a few times. The CDR3, as DNA: TGTGCCAGCAGCGAGAACAGGGGAGAGAGCAATCAGCCCCAGCATTTT. Amino acids: CASSENRGESNQPQHF. V gene TRBV6-8 combines with J gene TRBJ1-5, with 7 nucleotides matching TRBD1. The CDR3 runs 16 residues. Germline loops: CDR1 MNHGY, CDR2 SAAAGT. The V and J ends lost 6 bases and 1 base, in that order; junction bases with no gene match: 9.